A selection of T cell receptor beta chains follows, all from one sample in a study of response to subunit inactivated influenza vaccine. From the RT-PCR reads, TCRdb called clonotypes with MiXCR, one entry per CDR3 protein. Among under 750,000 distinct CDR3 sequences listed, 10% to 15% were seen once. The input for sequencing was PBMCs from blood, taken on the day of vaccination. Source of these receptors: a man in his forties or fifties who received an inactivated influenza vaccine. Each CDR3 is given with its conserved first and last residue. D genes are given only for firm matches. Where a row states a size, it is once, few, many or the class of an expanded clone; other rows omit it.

CASRTFTGNYEQYF,TGTGCCAGCAGGACCTTCACAGGGAACTACGAGCAGTACTTC,-,TRBJ2-7,-,TRBV28
CASSPLGSAEETQYF,TGTGCCAGCAGTCCCCTGGGCTCAGCTGAGGAGACCCAGTACTTC,many,TRBJ2-5,-,TRBV12-3/TRBV12-4
CSVKQGSRSYEQYF,TGCAGCGTTAAACAGGGATCCCGCTCCTACGAGCAGTACTTC,few,TRBJ2-7,-,TRBV29-1
CASSFGRLAGGHNEQFF,TGTGCCAGCAGTTTTGGGCGACTAGCGGGGGGTCACAATGAGCAGTTCTTC,few,TRBJ2-1,TRBD2,TRBV28
CASRKRTGINEQYF,TGCGCCTCCAGAAAGAGGACAGGGATAAACGAGCAGTACTTC,many,TRBJ2-7,TRBD1,TRBV5-1
CASSLLFPGQGGGIDLNEQFF,TGTGCCAGCAGTTTATTGTTTCCAGGCCAGGGGGGAGGGATAGACCTCAATGAGCAGTTCTTC,many,TRBJ2-1,-,TRBV12-3/TRBV12-4
CASSPEGLAGAVAKNIQYF,TGTGCCAGCAGCCCGGAGGGACTAGCGGGGGCCGTAGCCAAAAACATTCAGTACTTC,few,TRBJ2-4,TRBD2,TRBV11-2
CASSLALNRDHNQPQHF,TGTGCCAGCAGTTTAGCGCTGAACAGGGACCACAATCAGCCCCAGCATTTT,many,TRBJ1-5,-,TRBV12-3/TRBV12-4
CASSISGRVNEQYF,TGTGCCAGCAGTATCAGCGGGAGGGTCAACGAGCAGTACTTC,-,TRBJ2-7,TRBD2,TRBV6-1
CASSYGQAGNTIYF,TGTGCCAGCAGCTATGGACAGGCCGGAAACACCATATATTTT,many,TRBJ1-3,TRBD1,TRBV7-2
CATSRETSGGSGTQYF,TGTGCCACCAGCAGAGAAACTAGCGGGGGGAGTGGGACCCAGTACTTC,-,TRBJ2-5,TRBD2,TRBV15
CSSSQLDRSYTF,TGTTCCAGCAGCCAACTGGACCGGAGCTACACCTTC,-,TRBJ1-2,-,TRBV7-9
CASSQAEEQFF,TGTGCCAGCAGCCAAGCGGAGGAGCAGTTCTTC,-,TRBJ2-1,-,TRBV14
CASSQVFDRGAVF,TGTGCCAGCAGCCAAGTTTTTGACAGGGGGGCGGTCTTC,-,TRBJ2-1,TRBD1,TRBV4-2
CATSDLRPTSGGRHEQFF,TGTGCCACCAGTGATTTGCGACCAACTAGCGGGGGGAGGCATGAGCAGTTCTTC,many,TRBJ2-1,TRBD2,TRBV24-1
CSVGAQLKTLEQYF,TGCAGTGTAGGGGCACAGTTGAAGACTCTCGAGCAGTACTTC,-,TRBJ2-7,-,TRBV20-1
CAIGRERETQYF,TGTGCCATCGGACGGGAACGTGAGACCCAGTACTTC,few,TRBJ2-5,-,TRBV10-3
CASSPAVDGYEQYF,TGTGCCAGCAGTCCGGCCGTCGACGGCTACGAGCAGTACTTC,few,TRBJ2-7,-,TRBV27
CSVGGAPYNEQFF,TGCAGCGTTGGCGGGGCACCCTACAATGAGCAGTTCTTC,few,TRBJ2-1,-,TRBV29-1
CSARVFLGPKAGELFF,TGCAGTGCTAGGGTCTTCCTGGGTCCCAAAGCCGGGGAGCTGTTTTTT,-,TRBJ2-2,-,TRBV20-1
CASSLSGTTEAFF,TGCGCCAGCAGCTTGTCGGGGACCACTGAAGCTTTCTTT,-,TRBJ1-1,-,TRBV5-1
CASSAQLATNYEQYF,TGTGCCAGCAGCGCCCAACTAGCAACCAACTACGAGCAGTACTTC,-,TRBJ2-7,-,TRBV7-2
CASSFMESLSSYEQYF,TGTGCCAGCAGCTTTATGGAAAGCTTGAGCTCCTACGAGCAGTACTTC,-,TRBJ2-7,-,TRBV5-4
CSVAPNRETQYF,TGCAGCGTAGCGCCCAACAGAGAGACCCAGTACTTC,-,TRBJ2-5,-,TRBV29-1
CASRPLAGLAKNIQYF,TGTGCCAGCAGACCCCTAGCGGGGCTAGCCAAAAACATTCAGTACTTC,many,TRBJ2-4,TRBD2,TRBV28
CSASQTGTGSKGIADTQYF,TGCAGTGCTAGTCAAACCGGGACAGGGAGTAAAGGAATTGCAGATACGCAGTATTTT,-,TRBJ2-3,TRBD1,TRBV20-1
CASSPDRLAGHNEQFF,TGTGCCAGCAGCCCGGATAGACTAGCGGGACACAATGAGCAGTTCTTC,few,TRBJ2-1,TRBD2,TRBV28
CASSHTSGAYNEQFF,TGTGCCAGCAGCCACACTAGCGGAGCCTACAATGAGCAGTTCTTC,-,TRBJ2-1,TRBD2,TRBV7-9
CASSPGYVDGYTF,TGTGCCAGCTCACCGGGTTATGTGGATGGCTACACCTTC,-,TRBJ1-2,-,TRBV18
CSAGQLEVTF,TGCAGCGCCGGACAGTTAGAAGTCACCTTC,few,TRBJ1-2,-,TRBV29-1
CASSPLGGGGNEQFF,TGTGCCAGCAGCCCATTGGGTGGGGGGGGTAATGAGCAGTTCTTC,few,TRBJ2-1,TRBD2,TRBV6-2/TRBV6-3
CASSPPTSVGIF,TGTGCCAGCTCACCGCCTACATCGGTTGGGATCTTT,-,TRBJ1-1,-,TRBV18
CASSDQAVDYGYTF,TGTGCCAGCAGCGACCAGGCGGTTGACTATGGCTACACCTTC,-,TRBJ1-2,-,TRBV7-9